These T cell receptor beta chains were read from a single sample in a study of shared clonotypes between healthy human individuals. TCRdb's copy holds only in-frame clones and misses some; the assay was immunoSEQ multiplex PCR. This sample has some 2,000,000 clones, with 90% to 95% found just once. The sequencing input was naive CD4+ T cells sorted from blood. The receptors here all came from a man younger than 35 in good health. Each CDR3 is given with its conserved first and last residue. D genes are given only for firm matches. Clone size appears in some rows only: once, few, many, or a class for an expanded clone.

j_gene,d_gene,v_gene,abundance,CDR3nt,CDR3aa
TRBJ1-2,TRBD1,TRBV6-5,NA,TGTGCCAGCAGGAAGACAGGGGTTAACTATGGCTACACCTTC,CASRKTGVNYGYTF
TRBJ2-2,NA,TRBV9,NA,TGTGCCAGCAGCGTTAGGGGAAATGGGAACACCGGGGAGCTGTTTTTT,CASSVRGNGNTGELFF
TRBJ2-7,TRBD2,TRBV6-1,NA,TGTGCCAGCCAATATCGGACAGCGGGGGGCTACGAGCAGTACTTC,CASQYRTAGGYEQYF
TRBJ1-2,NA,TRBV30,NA,TGTGCCTGGAGTGGGGGCGGCTATGGCTACACCTTC,CAWSGGGYGYTF
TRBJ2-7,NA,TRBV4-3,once,TGCGCCAGCAGCCAAGAACCCATCGGCCCTTTCTACGAGCAGTACTTC,CASSQEPIGPFYEQYF
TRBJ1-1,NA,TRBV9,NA,TGTGCCAGCAGCGTATCCCCAACAGACGAGGAGTCTTTCTTT,CASSVSPTDEESFF
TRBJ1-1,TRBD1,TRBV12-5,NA,TGTGCTAGTGGTTTACAGGGGTACACTGAAGCTTTCTTT,CASGLQGYTEAFF
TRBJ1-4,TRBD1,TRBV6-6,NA,TGTGCCAGCACCAAGGGACAGGGACATGAAAAACTGTTTTTT,CASTKGQGHEKLFF
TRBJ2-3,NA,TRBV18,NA,TGTGCCAGCTCGGACATATCAGGGGATACGCAGTATTTT,CASSDISGDTQYF
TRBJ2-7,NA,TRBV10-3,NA,TGTGCCATCAGTGAGCCAGGGCCCCCTCACGAGCAGTACTTC,CAISEPGPPHEQYF
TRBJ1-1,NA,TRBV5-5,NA,TGTGCCAGCAGCTCGGCCCGCATTAACACTGAAGCTTTCTTT,CASSSARINTEAFF
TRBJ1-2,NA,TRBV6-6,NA,TGTGCCAGCAGTTACCCCACCGACAGGAACTATGGCTACACCTTC,CASSYPTDRNYGYTF
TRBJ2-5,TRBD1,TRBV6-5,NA,TGTGCCAGCAGTCTGGACAGGGGCCAAGAGACCCAGTACTTC,CASSLDRGQETQYF
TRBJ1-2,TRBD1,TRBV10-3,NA,TGTGCCATCAGTTACCTAGGACAGGACTATGGCTACACCTTC,CAISYLGQDYGYTF
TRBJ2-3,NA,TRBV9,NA,TGTGCCAGCAGCGTAGGGACCCACACAGATACGCAGTATTTT,CASSVGTHTDTQYF
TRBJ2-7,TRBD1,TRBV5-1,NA,TGCGCCAGCAGCTTGGCCCTTCAGGGGGCTGGCGAGCAGTACTTC,CASSLALQGAGEQYF
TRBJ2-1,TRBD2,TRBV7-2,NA,TGTGCCAGCAGCTTAGTGGCGGGACTAGCGGGAACACATGAGCAGTTCTTC,CASSLVAGLAGTHEQFF
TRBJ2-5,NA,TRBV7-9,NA,TGTGCCAGCAGCTCCCGGGTCCTGCAAGAGGCCCAGTACTTC,CASSSRVLQEAQYF
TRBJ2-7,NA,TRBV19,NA,TGTGCCAGTAGTATAATGGGGGCGGACTACGAGCAGTACTTC,CASSIMGADYEQYF
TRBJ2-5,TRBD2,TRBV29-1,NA,TGCAGCGTTGAGGGCGGGAGGGGCCAAGAGACCCAGTACTTC,CSVEGGRGQETQYF
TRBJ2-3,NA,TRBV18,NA,TGTGCCAGCTCACCACTAGGTCACCCCACAGATACGCAGTATTTT,CASSPLGHPTDTQYF
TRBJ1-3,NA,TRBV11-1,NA,TGTGCCAGCAGCAAGGAACTGAACTCTGGAAACACCATATATTTT,CASSKELNSGNTIYF
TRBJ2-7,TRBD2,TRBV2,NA,TGTGCCAGCAGTGCCTGGGGGGGAACCTACGAGCAGTACTTC,CASSAWGGTYEQYF
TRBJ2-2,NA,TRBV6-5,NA,TGTGCCAGCAGTAAGCGGGACAGCTATACCGGGGAGCTGTTTTTT,CASSKRDSYTGELFF
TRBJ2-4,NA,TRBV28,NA,TGTGCCAGCAGTTTCGAAAAAGAAGGAAACATTCAGTACTTC,CASSFEKEGNIQYF
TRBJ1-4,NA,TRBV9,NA,TGTGCCAGCAGCGTAGAGGGGAGCGGAAAACTGTTTTTT,CASSVEGSGKLFF
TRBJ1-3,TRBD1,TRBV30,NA,TGTGCCTGGAGCCCGGGACAGGGGTATGGAAACACCATATATTTT,CAWSPGQGYGNTIYF
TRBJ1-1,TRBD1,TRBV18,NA,TGTGCCAGCTCATTCGGACAGGGTGGGACTGAAGCTTTCTTT,CASSFGQGGTEAFF
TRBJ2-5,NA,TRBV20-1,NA,TGCAGTGCCAAGCAAGAGACCCAGTACTTC,CSAKQETQYF
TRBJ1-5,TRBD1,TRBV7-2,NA,TGTGCCAGCAGCTCGGGACAGGGTAGGAGTCAGCCCCAGCATTTT,CASSSGQGRSQPQHF
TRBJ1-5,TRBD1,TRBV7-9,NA,TGTGCCAGCAGTACAACAGGGGATCAGCCCCAGCATTTT,CASSTTGDQPQHF
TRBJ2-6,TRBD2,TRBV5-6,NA,TGTGCCAGCAGCTTGGGACTAGCGGGCGCTGGGGCCAACGTCCTGACTTTC,CASSLGLAGAGANVLTF
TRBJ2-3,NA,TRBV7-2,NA,TGTGCCAGCAGCTTAGTAGCGGGGACAGGGCCAGATACGCAGTATTTT,CASSLVAGTGPDTQYF
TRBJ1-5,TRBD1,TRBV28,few,TGTGCCAGCAGTTCTCGGACAGGGCGGCAGCCCCAGCATTTT,CASSSRTGRQPQHF
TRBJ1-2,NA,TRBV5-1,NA,TGCGCCAGCAGCTTTGACAGCTACTATGGCTACACCTTC,CASSFDSYYGYTF
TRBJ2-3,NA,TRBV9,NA,TGTGCCAGCAGCGTAGCCCCCCCAGATACGCAGTATTTT,CASSVAPPDTQYF